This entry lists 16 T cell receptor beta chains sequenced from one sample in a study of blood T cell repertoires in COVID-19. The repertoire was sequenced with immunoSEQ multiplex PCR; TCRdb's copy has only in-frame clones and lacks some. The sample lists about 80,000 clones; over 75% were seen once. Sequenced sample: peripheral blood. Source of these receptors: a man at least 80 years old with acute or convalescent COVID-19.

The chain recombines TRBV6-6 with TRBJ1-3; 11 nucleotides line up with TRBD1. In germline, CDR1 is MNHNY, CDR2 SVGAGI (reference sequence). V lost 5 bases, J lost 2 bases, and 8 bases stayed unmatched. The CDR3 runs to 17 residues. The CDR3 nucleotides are TGTGCCAGCAGTCGGACAGGGGGCGGGGGTGCTGGAAACACCATATATTTT. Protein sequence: CASSRTGGGGAGNTIYF.

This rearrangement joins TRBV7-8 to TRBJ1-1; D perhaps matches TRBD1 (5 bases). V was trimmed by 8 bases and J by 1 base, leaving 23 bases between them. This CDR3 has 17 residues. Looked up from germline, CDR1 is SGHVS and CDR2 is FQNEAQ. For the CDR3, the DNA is TGTGCCAGCCTGACCCGTGGGCGGAGGGGCCAGAACACTGAAGCTTTCTTT. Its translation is CASLTRGRRGQNTEAFF.

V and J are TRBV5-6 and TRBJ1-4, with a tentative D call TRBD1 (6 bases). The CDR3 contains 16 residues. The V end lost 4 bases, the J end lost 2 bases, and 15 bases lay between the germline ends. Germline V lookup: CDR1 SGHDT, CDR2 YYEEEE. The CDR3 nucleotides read TGTGCCAGCAGCCGGGATTGGGGGCGGACTAATGAAAAACTGTTTTTT. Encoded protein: CASSRDWGRTNEKLFF.

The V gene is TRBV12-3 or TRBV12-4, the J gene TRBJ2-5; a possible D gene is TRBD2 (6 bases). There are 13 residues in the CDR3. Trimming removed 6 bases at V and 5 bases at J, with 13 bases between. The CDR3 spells CASSNRGIETQYF. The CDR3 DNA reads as TGTGCCAGCAGCAATCGCGGGATCGAGACCCAGTACTTC.

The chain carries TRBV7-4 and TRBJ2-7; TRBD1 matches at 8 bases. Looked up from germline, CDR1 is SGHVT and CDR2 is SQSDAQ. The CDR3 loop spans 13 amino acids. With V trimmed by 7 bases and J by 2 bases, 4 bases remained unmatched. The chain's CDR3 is CASTRTGPYEQYF. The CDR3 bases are TGTGCCAGCACGAGGACAGGGCCCTACGAGCAGTACTTC. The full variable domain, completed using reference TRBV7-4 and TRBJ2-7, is GAGVSQSPRYKVAKRGRDVALRCDSISGHVTLYWYRQTLGQGSEVLTYSQSDAQRDKSGRPSGRFSAERPERSVSTLKIQRTEQGDSAVYLCASTRTGPYEQYFGPGTRLTVT.

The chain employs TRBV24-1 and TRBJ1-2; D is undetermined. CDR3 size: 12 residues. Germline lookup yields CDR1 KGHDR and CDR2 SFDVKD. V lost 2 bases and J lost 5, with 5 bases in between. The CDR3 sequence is CATSDSGYGYTF. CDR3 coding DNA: TGTGCCACCAGTGATTCGGGGTATGGCTACACCTTC.

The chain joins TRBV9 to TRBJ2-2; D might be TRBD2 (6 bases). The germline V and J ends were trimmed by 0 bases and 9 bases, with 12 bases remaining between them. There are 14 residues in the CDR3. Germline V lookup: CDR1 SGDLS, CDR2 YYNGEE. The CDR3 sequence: CASSVEEGRRELFF. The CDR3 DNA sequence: TGTGCCAGCAGCGTAGAGGAGGGGCGTCGGGAGCTGTTTTTT. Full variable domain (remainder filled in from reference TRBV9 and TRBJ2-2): DSGVTQTPKHLITATGQRVTLRCSPRSGDLSVYWYQQSLDQGLQFLIQYYNGEERAKGNILERFSAQQFPDLHSELNLSSLELGDSALYFCASSVEEGRRELFFGEGSRLTVL.

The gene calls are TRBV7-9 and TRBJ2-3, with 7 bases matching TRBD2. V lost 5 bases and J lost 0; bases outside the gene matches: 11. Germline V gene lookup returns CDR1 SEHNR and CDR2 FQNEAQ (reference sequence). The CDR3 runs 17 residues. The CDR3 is CASSPRGVAASTDTQYF. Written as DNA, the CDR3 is TGTGCCAGCAGCCCACGGGGGGTAGCGGCTAGCACAGATACGCAGTATTTT.

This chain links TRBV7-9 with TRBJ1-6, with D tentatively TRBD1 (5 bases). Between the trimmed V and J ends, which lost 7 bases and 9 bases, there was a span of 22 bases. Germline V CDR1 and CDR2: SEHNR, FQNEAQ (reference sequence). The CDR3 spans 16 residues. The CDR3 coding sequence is TGTGCCAGCACCTCGGGGGGTGAGGGGAGCGCTTCACCCCTCCACTTT. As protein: CASTSGGEGSASPLHF.

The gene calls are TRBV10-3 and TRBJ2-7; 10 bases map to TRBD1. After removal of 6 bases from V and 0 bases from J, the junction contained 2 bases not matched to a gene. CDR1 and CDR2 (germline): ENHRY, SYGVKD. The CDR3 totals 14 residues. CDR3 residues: CAIRRQGASYEQYF. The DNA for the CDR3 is TGTGCCATCAGAAGACAGGGGGCCTCCTACGAGCAGTACTTC.

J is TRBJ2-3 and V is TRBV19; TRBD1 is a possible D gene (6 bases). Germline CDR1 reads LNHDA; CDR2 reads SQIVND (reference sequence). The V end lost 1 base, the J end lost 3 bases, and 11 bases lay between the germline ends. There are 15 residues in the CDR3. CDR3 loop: CASSIGAGETDTQYF. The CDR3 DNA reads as TGTGCCAGTAGTATAGGGGCAGGGGAAACAGATACGCAGTATTTT.

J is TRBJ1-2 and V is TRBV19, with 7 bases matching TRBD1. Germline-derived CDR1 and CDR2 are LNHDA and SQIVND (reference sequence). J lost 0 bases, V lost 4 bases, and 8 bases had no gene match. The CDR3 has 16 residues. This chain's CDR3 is CASSTERDSTNYGYTF. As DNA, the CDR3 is TGTGCCAGTAGTACCGAGAGGGACAGTACTAACTATGGCTACACCTTC.

The CDR3 protein is CATDGRAPINSPLHF. DNA of the CDR3: TGTGCCACCGACGGCAGGGCCCCTATTAATTCACCCCTCCACTTT. The rearrangement joins TRBV24-1 to TRBJ1-6, with D possibly being TRBD1 (5 bases). V was pared by 9 bases and J by 6 bases, with 17 bases between. Germline V gene data show CDR1 as KGHDR and CDR2 as SFDVKD. CDR3 size: 15 residues.

The CDR3 loop is CASSPGQAYGYTF. CDR3 sequence (DNA): TGCGCCAGCAGCCCGGGACAGGCTTATGGCTACACCTTC. The chain combines TRBV4-1 with TRBJ1-2, with TRBD1 matching 8 bases. The length of the CDR3 is 13 residues. The germline V gene has CDR1 MGHRA and CDR2 YSYEKL. The J segment lost 5 bases and the V segment lost 4 bases, leaving 3 bases of the junction unmatched.

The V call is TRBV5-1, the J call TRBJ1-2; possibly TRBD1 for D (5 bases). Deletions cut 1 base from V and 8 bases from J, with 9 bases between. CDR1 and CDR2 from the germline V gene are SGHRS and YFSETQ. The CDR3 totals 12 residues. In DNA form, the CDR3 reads TGCGCCAGCAGCTTGCAGGGTGGAGGCTACACCTTC. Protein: CASSLQGGGYTF. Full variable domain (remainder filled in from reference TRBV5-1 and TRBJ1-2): KAGVTQTPRYLIKTRGQQVTLSCSPISGHRSVSWYQQTPGQGLQFLFEYFSETQRNKGNFPGRFSGRQFSNSRSEMNVSTLELGDSALYLCASSLQGGGYTFGSGTRLTVV.

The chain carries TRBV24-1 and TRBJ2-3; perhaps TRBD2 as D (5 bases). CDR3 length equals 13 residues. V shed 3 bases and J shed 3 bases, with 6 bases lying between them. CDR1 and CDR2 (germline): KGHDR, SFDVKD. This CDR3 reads CATSDGGTDTQYF. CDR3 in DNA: TGTGCCACCAGTGATGGAGGAACAGATACGCAGTATTTT.